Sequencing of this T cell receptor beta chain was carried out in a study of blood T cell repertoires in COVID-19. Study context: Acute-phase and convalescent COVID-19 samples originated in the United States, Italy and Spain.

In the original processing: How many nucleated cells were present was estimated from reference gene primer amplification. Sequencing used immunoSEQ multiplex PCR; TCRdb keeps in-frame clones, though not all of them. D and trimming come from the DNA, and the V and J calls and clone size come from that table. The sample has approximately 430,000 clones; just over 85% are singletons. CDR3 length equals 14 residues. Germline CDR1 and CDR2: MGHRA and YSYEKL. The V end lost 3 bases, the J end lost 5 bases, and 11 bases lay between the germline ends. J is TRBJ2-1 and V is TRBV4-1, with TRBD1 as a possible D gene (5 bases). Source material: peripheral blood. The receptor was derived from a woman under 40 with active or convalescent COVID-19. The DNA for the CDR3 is TGCGCCAGCAGCCAGGGGCCCGAGGACAATGAGCAGTTCTTC. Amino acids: CASSQGPEDNEQFF.